Described below is a single TCR beta chain sequence and its context. The V gene's germline CDR1 is SGHDT and CDR2 YYEEEE. This CDR3 contains 13 residues. V lost 3 bases and J 11 bases, leaving 15 bases between the germline ends. Assay used: immunoSEQ multiplex PCR; TCRdb lists only in-frame clones, some missing. This table has roughly 330,000 clones, around 90% appearing once. This sample is drawn from a study of cytomegalovirus exposure and HLA in healthy donors. This receptor was obtained from a woman younger than 45 in good health and CMV-seropositive. The chain combines TRBV5-6 with TRBJ1-5; D possibly corresponds to TRBD1 (6 bases). Sequenced material: PBMCs. The CDR3 DNA follows: TGTGCCAGCAGCTACGGACAGTTCGGGGCCCAGCATTTT. This encodes CASSYGQFGAQHF.